These 11 T cell receptor beta chains originate from one sample sequenced in a study of Graves' ophthalmopathy and Graves' hyperthyroidism. Amplified TCR beta CDR3 regions were obtained using RNA transcripts as template. RT-PCR was first run with HTBI primers, then multiplex PCR in a second round. One entry per CDR3 protein results from TCRdb running MiXCR on the multiplex PCR reads. The sample contains over 150,000 distinct CDR3 sequences, 30% to 45% of which appear only once. Material for sequencing was peripheral blood. These receptors were collected from a woman between 40 and 50 years old with Graves' ophthalmopathy.

This clonotype was detected ten times or more. The chain uses TRBV10-3 and TRBJ1-1; the match to TRBD1 covers 7 bases. With V trimmed by 10 bases and J by 0 bases, 5 bases remained unmatched. CDR3 length: 13 residues. Germline assignment: CDR1 ENHRY and CDR2 SYGVKD. The CDR3, as DNA: TGTGCCAACCGGGGACAGATGAACACTGAAGCTTTCTTT. This translates into CANRGQMNTEAFF.

This clonotype showed up many times. The chain joins TRBV5-6 to TRBJ2-7; TRBD1 matches 11 bases. This CDR3 has 16 residues. With 3 bases clipped from V and 2 bases from J, the junction kept 7 bases outside the gene matches. Germline V gene data show CDR1 as SGHDT and CDR2 as YYEEEE. The CDR3 bases are TGTGCCAGCAGCTGGAGGGGGACAGGGGGGACCTACGAGCAGTACTTC. Its translation is CASSWRGTGGTYEQYF.

Many counts were recorded for this clonotype. This sequence joins TRBV6-5 and TRBJ1-5; a weak D match, TRBD1 (6 bases). The CDR3 totals 16 residues. Per the germline V gene, CDR1 is MNHEY and CDR2 is SVGAGI. Trimming shortened V by 4 bases and J by 11 bases, and 24 bases separated the two germline ends. The CDR3 DNA reads as TGTGCCAGCAGTTCCTCCCCTTTCACAGGGTCAACAGCCCAGCATTTT. Residues: CASSSSPFTGSTAQHF.

This clonotype has at least ten counts. The chain has TRBV28 and TRBJ1-2; 7 nucleotides line up with TRBD1. There are 13 residues in the CDR3. Trimming cost V 6 bases and J 10 bases; bases outside gene matches: 11. Germline V gives CDR1 MDHEN, CDR2 SYDVKM. The CDR3 DNA reads TGTGCCAGCAGCTCAGGGGGTCCATCCGTCTACACCTTC. Protein product: CASSSGGPSVYTF.

This clonotype was counted once. J is TRBJ2-7 and V is TRBV12-3 or TRBV12-4; 14 nucleotides line up with TRBD2. This CDR3 comprises 22 residues. The V and J ends lost 3 bases and 2 bases, in that order; junction bases with no gene match: 21. CDR3 sequence: CASSFRDRGPGLAGARTYEQYF. The CDR3 region has the DNA TGTGCCAGCAGTTTCCGGGACAGAGGACCGGGACTAGCGGGAGCTAGGACCTACGAGCAGTACTTC.

Ten or more counts support this clonotype. This rearrangement joins TRBV6-1 to TRBJ1-5; D remains ambiguous. Trimming took off 3 bases at V and 3 bases at J, with 6 bases between the two ends. The CDR3 has 13 amino acids. The germline CDR1 and CDR2 sequences are MNHNS and SASEGT. The CDR3 DNA sequence: TGTGCCAGCAGTGACTTGGACAATCAGCCCCAGCATTTT. It codes for CASSDLDNQPQHF.

This clonotype was observed at least ten times. The J gene is TRBJ2-5, the V gene TRBV5-5; no clear D gene. The V gene lost 2 bases and the J gene lost 2 bases, with 10 bases spanning the gap. The CDR3 has 14 amino acids. The V gene's germline CDR1 is SGHKS and CDR2 YYEKEE (reference sequence). CDR3 sequence: CASSLRPTQETQYF. The CDR3, as DNA: TGTGCCAGCAGCTTACGACCCACTCAAGAGACCCAGTACTTC.

The table lists this clonotype with many counts. The V gene is TRBV3-1, the J gene TRBJ1-2, with D unresolved. V lost 0 bases, J lost 0 bases, and 5 bases lay in between. The CDR3 loop spans 14 amino acids. Germline lookup yields CDR1 LGHDT and CDR2 YNNKEL (reference sequence). The CDR3 region has the DNA TGTGCCAGCAGCCAAGAAGGTTCTAACTATGGCTACACCTTC. It yields the protein CASSQEGSNYGYTF.

The chain employs TRBV7-8 and TRBJ2-7, with unresolved D. This CDR3 has 14 residues. With 1 base removed from V and 6 bases from J, the gap between germline ends came to 13 bases. Germline assignment: CDR1 SGHVS and CDR2 FQNEAQ. The CDR3 loop is CASSLDTGELEQYF. CDR3 nucleotides: TGTGCCAGCAGCTTAGACACCGGAGAGCTCGAGCAGTACTTC.

Many counts were recorded for this clonotype. The chain joins TRBV20-1 to TRBJ1-1; D is unresolved. V was clipped by 6 bases and J by 9 bases, with 8 bases between them. This CDR3 is built from 9 residues. The germline gives CDR1 DFQATT, CDR2 SNEGSKA (reference sequence). The CDR3 spells CSAFRKAFF. The CDR3 coding sequence is TGCAGTGCATTCCGCAAAGCTTTCTTT.

In this sample, this clonotype turned up many times. The rearrangement joins TRBV28 to TRBJ2-7; 7 bases align to TRBD1. The CDR3 has 14 residues. Germline trimming cut 5 bases from V and 4 bases from J; bases unmatched to any gene: 8. Germline values: CDR1 MDHEN, CDR2 SYDVKM. This CDR3 reads CASSAGTALYEQYF. As DNA, the CDR3 is TGTGCCAGCAGTGCCGGGACAGCACTTTACGAGCAGTACTTC.